The clone carrying this T cell receptor beta chain has ten or more counts. The length of the CDR3 is 13 residues. CDR1 and CDR2 from the germline V gene are MNHEY and SVGAGI. V dropped 2 bases and J dropped 9 bases, with 11 bases sitting between them. The data derive from a study of T cell repertoires in cytomegalovirus infection. TCRdb passed the reads through MiXCR, listing each CDR3 protein once. The data hold approximately 630,000 distinct CDR3 sequences, with approximately 25% observed a single time. The TCR originated in a human donor in good health (CMV status not recorded). Some clones in this sample may be carry-over from other donors' samples. Sample: CD8+ T cells from PBMCs. V usage is TRBV6-5 and J usage is TRBJ2-1, with a tentative D call TRBD1 (6 bases). CDR3 sequence: CASSYRAGAEQFF. CDR3 bases: TGTGCCAGCAGTTACAGGGCAGGGGCTGAGCAGTTCTTC.